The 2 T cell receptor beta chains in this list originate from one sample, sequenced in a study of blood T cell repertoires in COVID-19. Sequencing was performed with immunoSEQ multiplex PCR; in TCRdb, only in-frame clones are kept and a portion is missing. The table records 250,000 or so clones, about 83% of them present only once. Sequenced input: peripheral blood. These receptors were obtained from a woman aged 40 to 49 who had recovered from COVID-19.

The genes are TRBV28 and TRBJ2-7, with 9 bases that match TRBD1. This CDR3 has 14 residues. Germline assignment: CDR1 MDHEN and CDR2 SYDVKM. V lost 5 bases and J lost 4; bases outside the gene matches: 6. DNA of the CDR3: TGTGCCAGCAGTCCTAGGGGACAGGGATACGAGCAGTACTTC. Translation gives CASSPRGQGYEQYF.

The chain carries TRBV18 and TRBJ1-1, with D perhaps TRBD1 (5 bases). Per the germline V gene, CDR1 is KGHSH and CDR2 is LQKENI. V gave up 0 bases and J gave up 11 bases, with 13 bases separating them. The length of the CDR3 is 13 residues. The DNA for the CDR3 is TGTGCCAGCTCACCACCGATCAGGTCAGGGGCTTTCTTT. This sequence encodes CASSPPIRSGAFF. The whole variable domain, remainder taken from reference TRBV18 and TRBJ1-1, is NAGVMQNPRHLVRRRGQEARLRCSPMKGHSHVYWYRQLPEEGLKFMVYLQKENIIDESGMPKERFSAEFPKEGPSILRIQQVVRGDSAAYFCASSPPIRSGAFFGQGTRLTVV.